Below are 17 T cell receptor beta chains sequenced from a single sample in a study of blood T cell repertoires in COVID-19. Clones were sequenced by immunoSEQ multiplex PCR, and TCRdb holds only the in-frame ones, with some missing. The table has 70,000 to 95,000 clones, 70% to 80% seen once. Sequences were obtained from peripheral blood. The source is a human donor in a cohort sampled during active COVID-19.

The chain links TRBV28 to TRBJ2-1, with D unclear. This CDR3 region has 18 residues. Germline lookup yields CDR1 MDHEN and CDR2 SYDVKM. V was pared by 2 bases and J by 0 bases, with 17 bases between. The CDR3 loop is CASSLPIGGRSSYNEQFF. DNA for the CDR3: TGTGCCAGCAGTTTACCGATAGGCGGCCGGAGCTCCTACAATGAGCAGTTCTTC. Looking up the rest from reference TRBV28 and TRBJ2-1 gives the full variable domain: DVKVTQSSRYLVKRTGEKVFLECVQDMDHENMFWYRQDPGLGLRLIYFSYDVKMKEKGDIPEGYSVSREKKERFSLILESASTNQTSMYLCASSLPIGGRSSYNEQFFGPGTRLTVL.

To note about this clone: The sample has other DNA sequences that encode this CDR3 too. The genes are TRBV18 and TRBJ1-6, with 11 nucleotides matching TRBD1. The CDR3 covers 15 residues. The ends lost 2 bases at V and 8 bases at J; junction bases unmatched: 2. The germline V gene encodes CDR1 KGHSH and CDR2 LQKENI. CDR3 sequence (DNA): TGTGCCAGCTCACCAGGACAGGGGGCCGATTCACCCCTCCACTTT. Residues: CASSPGQGADSPLHF.

This chain connects TRBV15 to TRBJ2-2; D is uncertain. This CDR3 is built from 14 residues. V lost 0 bases and J 7 bases, leaving 9 bases between the germline ends. Germline assignment: CDR1 LNHNV and CDR2 YYDKDF (reference sequence). CDR3 amino acids: CATSRDRGVGELFF. CDR3 DNA sequence: TGTGCCACCAGCAGAGATCGCGGTGTCGGGGAGCTGTTTTTT.

The chain joins TRBV7-8 to TRBJ2-1; D might be TRBD2 (7 bases). The germline CDR1 and CDR2 sequences are SGHVS and FQNEAQ. The CDR3 covers 16 residues. Trimming removed 7 bases from V and 1 base from J, with 17 bases in between. The CDR3 spells CASNAVRGGSYNEQFF. The DNA for the CDR3 is TGTGCCAGCAACGCCGTGAGGGGGGGTTCCTACAATGAGCAGTTCTTC.

About this clone: This sample also contains other DNA sequences that code for the same CDR3. The chain employs TRBV6-5 and TRBJ2-7; the D gene is possibly TRBD1 (6 bases). CDR3 length equals 11 residues. Germline assignment: CDR1 MNHEY and CDR2 SVGAGI. V was trimmed by 4 bases and J by 6 bases, leaving 7 bases between them. CDR3 in amino acids: CASSSRGEQYF. The CDR3 nucleotides read TGTGCCAGCAGTTCCAGGGGCGAGCAGTACTTC.

Here the CDR3 reads CASRWGGNYNEQFF. Written as DNA, the CDR3 is TGTGCCAGCAGATGGGGAGGGAACTACAATGAGCAGTTCTTC. The genes are TRBV25-1 and TRBJ2-1, with 7 bases lining up with TRBD2. J was trimmed by 3 bases and V by 6 bases; bases with no gene match: 5. This CDR3 is 14 amino acids long. Germline assignment: CDR1 MGHDK and CDR2 SYGVNS.

This CDR3 reads CASSPGLRETQYF. CDR3 nucleotide sequence: TGTGCCAGCTCACCCGGACTGAGGGAGACCCAGTACTTC. The chain combines TRBV18 with TRBJ2-5, with D possibly being TRBD2 (5 bases). The germline V gene encodes CDR1 KGHSH and CDR2 LQKENI. V lost 3 bases to trimming and J lost 5 bases, with 10 bases between them. The CDR3 spans 13 residues.

The V gene is TRBV5-6, the J gene TRBJ2-7; 11 nucleotides align to TRBD1. Per the germline V gene, CDR1 is SGHDT and CDR2 is YYEEEE. Trimming removed 3 bases from V and 7 bases from J; junction bases left unmatched: 6. The length of the CDR3 is 14 residues. The CDR3 protein is CASSWGQGVGEQYF. CDR3 bases: TGTGCCAGCAGCTGGGGACAGGGGGTAGGAGAGCAGTACTTC. Filled out from reference TRBV5-6 and TRBJ2-7, the complete variable domain reads DAGVTQSPTHLIKTRGQQVTLRCSPKSGHDTVSWYQQALGQGPQFIFQYYEEEERQRGNFPDRFSGHQFPNYSSELNVNALLLGDSALYLCASSWGQGVGEQYFGPGTRLTVT.

The chain is built from TRBV21-1 and TRBJ2-2; TRBD2, as called in the table, went unchecked against the DNA. TRBV21-1 is described as a pseudogene. The CDR3 has 20 residues. The CDR3 DNA reads as TGTGCCAGCAGCAAAGACACGAAGCGAACTAGCGGGAGGCTTACCGGGGAGCTGTTTTTT. Its translation: CASSKDTKRTSGRLTGELFF.

The chain has TRBV5-4 and TRBJ2-7; D possibly corresponds to TRBD1 (5 bases). V lost 0 bases and J 0 bases, leaving 7 bases between the germline ends. Germline CDR1 SGHNT, CDR2 YYREEE (reference sequence). This CDR3 has 14 residues. The DNA for the CDR3 is TGTGCCAGCAGCTTGGACAGGTTCTCCTACGAGCAGTACTTC. Its protein is CASSLDRFSYEQYF.

J is TRBJ2-3 and V is TRBV15; TRBD1 aligns across 7 bases. Germline CDR1 is LNHNV and CDR2 is YYDKDF (reference sequence). This CDR3 contains 14 residues. Losses at the gene ends were 6 bases for V and 0 bases for J; bases not matched to a gene: 3. In DNA form, the CDR3 reads TGTGCCACCAGGAGACAGGGTAGCACAGATACGCAGTATTTT. Translated, it gives CATRRQGSTDTQYF.

The sample holds a few counts of this clone. The sample has other DNA sequences that encode this CDR3 too. V is TRBV2 and J is TRBJ2-3; D ambiguous. Germline assignment: CDR1 SNHLY and CDR2 FYNNEI. The CDR3 sequence is 11 residues long. V dropped 7 bases and J dropped 1 base, with 3 bases sitting between them. CDR3 residues: CASTGTDTQYF. The CDR3 bases are TGTGCCAGCACGGGCACAGATACGCAGTATTTT.

This clone came up a few times. The chain has TRBV3-1 (or the pseudogene TRBV3-2) and TRBJ2-7; 8 positions match TRBD1. V dropped 4 bases and J dropped 1; count of bases not matched to a gene: 15. Germline-derived CDR1 and CDR2 are LGHDT and YNNKEL (reference sequence). CDR3 size: 18 residues. Here the CDR3 reads CASSPLGRGRGVSYEQYF. The CDR3 nucleotides read TGTGCCAGCAGCCCTCTGGGCAGGGGGCGCGGGGTATCCTACGAGCAGTACTTC.

This chain connects TRBV20-1 to TRBJ2-3, with D tentatively TRBD1 (5 bases). The V and J ends lost 6 bases and 4 bases respectively, with 5 bases between them. CDR1 and CDR2 (germline): DFQATT, SNEGSKA (reference sequence). The CDR3 covers 10 residues. The CDR3 is CSATADTQYF. The CDR3 DNA reads as TGCAGTGCGACAGCAGATACGCAGTATTTT.

This chain joins TRBV15 and TRBJ2-5, with D possibly TRBD1 on 6 matching bases. V lost 3 bases and J 5 bases, leaving 13 bases between the germline ends. The CDR3 contains 14 residues. Germline-derived CDR1 and CDR2 are LNHNV and YYDKDF (reference sequence). The CDR3 sequence is CATSSDRRRETQYF. The CDR3 bases are TGTGCCACCAGCAGCGACAGGCGGCGGGAGACCCAGTACTTC.

The chain recombines TRBV19 with TRBJ2-7; no definite D call. The V gene lost 2 bases and the J gene lost 1 base, with 12 bases spanning the gap. CDR3 size: 15 residues. Germline-derived CDR1 and CDR2 are LNHDA and SQIVND (reference sequence). The chain's CDR3 is CASSIKGDSSYEQYF. For the CDR3, the DNA is TGTGCCAGTAGTATAAAAGGAGACTCTTCCTACGAGCAGTACTTC.

The CDR3 reads CASSSGTDNQPQHF. The CDR3 DNA follows: TGTGCCAGCTCATCCGGGACAGATAATCAGCCCCAGCATTTT. The J gene is TRBJ1-5, the V gene TRBV18; the match to TRBD1 covers 7 bases. V was pared by 5 bases and J by 4 bases, with 5 bases of the junction left unmatched. This CDR3 contains 14 residues. CDR1 is KGHSH and CDR2 is LQKENI in the germline V gene.